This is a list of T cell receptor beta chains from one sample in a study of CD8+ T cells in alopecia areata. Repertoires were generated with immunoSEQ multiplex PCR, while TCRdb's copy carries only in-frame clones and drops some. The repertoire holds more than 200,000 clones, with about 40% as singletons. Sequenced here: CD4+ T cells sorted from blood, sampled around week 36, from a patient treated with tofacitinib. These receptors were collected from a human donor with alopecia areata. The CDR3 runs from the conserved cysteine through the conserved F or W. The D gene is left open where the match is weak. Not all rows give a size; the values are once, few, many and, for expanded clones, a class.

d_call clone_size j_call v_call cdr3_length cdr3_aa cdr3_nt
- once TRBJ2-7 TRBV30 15 CAWRAWGRITYEQYF TGTGCCTGGAGGGCCTGGGGGAGGATCACCTACGAGCAGTACTTC
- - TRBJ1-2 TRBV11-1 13 CASSRDRNYGYTF TGTGCCAGCAGCCGCGACCGGAACTATGGCTACACCTTC
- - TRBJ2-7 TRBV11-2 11 CASSANYEQYF TGTGCCAGCAGCGCGAACTACGAGCAGTACTTC
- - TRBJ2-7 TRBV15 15 CATSREAGKRYEQYF TGTGCCACCAGCAGAGAGGCAGGGAAGAGGTACGAGCAGTACTTC
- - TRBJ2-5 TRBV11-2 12 CASSLGEGTQYF TGTGCCAGCAGCTTGGGAGAAGGGACCCAGTACTTC
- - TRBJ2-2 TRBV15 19 CATSRDQSGGQGRTGELFF TGTGCCACCAGCAGAGATCAGTCCGGGGGCCAGGGGAGGACCGGGGAGCTGTTTTTT
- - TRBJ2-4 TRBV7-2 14 CASSPSGQADIQYF TGTGCCAGCAGCCCTAGTGGGCAGGCGGACATTCAGTACTTC
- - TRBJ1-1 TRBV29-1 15 CSVEDFGGAWAEAFF TGCAGCGTTGAAGATTTTGGGGGCGCTTGGGCTGAAGCTTTCTTT
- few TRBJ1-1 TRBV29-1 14 CSVGALAVVTEAFF TGCAGCGTTGGGGCCCTAGCGGTGGTCACTGAAGCTTTCTTT
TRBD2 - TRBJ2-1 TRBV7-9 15 CASSILAGVGNEQFF TGTGCCAGCAGCATACTAGCGGGAGTTGGCAATGAGCAGTTCTTC
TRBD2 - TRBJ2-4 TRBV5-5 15 CASRSLAGGPNIQYF TGTGCCAGCAGGTCACTAGCGGGAGGGCCGAACATTCAGTACTTC
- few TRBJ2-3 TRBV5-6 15 CASSLRVQDGDTQYF TGTGCCAGCAGCTTGAGAGTACAGGACGGGGATACGCAGTATTTT
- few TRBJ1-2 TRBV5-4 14 CASSFGQEQGRYTF TGTGCCAGCAGCTTTGGGCAAGAACAGGGCCGCTACACCTTC
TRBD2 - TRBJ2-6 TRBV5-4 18 CASSLGSGRMSGANVLTF TGTGCCAGCAGCTTGGGAAGCGGGAGAATGTCTGGGGCCAACGTCCTGACTTTC
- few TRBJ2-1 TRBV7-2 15 CASSLRTSRYNEQFF TGTGCCAGCAGCTTACGAACTAGTAGGTACAATGAGCAGTTCTTC
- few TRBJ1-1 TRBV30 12 CAWSVIFGGAFF TGTGCCTGGAGTGTAATCTTCGGGGGAGCTTTCTTT
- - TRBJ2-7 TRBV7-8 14 CASSWSASAYEQYF TGTGCCAGCAGCTGGTCAGCATCAGCCTACGAGCAGTACTTC
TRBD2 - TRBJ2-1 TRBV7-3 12 CASSPTSGEQFF TGTGCCAGCAGCCCGACTAGCGGGGAGCAGTTCTTC